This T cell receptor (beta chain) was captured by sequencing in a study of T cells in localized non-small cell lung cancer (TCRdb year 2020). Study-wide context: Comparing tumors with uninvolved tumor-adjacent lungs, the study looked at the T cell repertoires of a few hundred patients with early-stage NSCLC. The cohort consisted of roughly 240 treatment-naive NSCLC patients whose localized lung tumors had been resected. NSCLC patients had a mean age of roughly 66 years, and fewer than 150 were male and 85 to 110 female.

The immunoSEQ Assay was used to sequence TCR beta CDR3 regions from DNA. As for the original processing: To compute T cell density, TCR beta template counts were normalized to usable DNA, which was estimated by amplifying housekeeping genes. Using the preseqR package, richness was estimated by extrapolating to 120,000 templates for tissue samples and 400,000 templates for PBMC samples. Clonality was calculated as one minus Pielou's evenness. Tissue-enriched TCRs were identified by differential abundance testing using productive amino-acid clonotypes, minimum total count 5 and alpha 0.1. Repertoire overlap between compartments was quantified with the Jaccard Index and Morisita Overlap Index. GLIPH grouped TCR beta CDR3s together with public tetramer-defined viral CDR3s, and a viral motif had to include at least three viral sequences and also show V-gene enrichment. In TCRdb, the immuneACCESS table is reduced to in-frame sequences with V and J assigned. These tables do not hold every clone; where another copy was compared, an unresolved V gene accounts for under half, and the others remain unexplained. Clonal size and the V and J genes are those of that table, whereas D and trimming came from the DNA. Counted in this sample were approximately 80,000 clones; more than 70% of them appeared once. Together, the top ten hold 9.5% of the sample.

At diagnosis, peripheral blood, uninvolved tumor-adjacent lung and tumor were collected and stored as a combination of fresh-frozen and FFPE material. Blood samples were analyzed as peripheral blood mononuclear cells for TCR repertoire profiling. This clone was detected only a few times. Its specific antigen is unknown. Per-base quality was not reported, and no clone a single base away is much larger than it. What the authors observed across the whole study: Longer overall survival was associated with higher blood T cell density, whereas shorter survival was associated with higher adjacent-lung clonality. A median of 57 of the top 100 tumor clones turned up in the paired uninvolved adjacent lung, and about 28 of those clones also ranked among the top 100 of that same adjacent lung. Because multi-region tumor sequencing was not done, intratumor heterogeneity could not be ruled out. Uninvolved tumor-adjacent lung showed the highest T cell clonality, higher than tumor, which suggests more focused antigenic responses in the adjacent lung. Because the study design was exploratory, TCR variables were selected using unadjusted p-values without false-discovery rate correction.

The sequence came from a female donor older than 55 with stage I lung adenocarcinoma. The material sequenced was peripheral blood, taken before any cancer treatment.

For the CDR3, the sequence is CASGGVGVNEQFF. The nucleotide sequence reads TGTGCTAGCGGGGGCGTTGGGGTTAATGAGCAGTTCTTC. The sequence links TRBV2 to TRBJ2-1; 9 central nucleotides agree with TRBD2. For CDR1 and CDR2, the germline V gene lists SNHLY and FYNNEI. Spanning cysteine to phenylalanine, the CDR3 consists of 13 amino acids. Only CDR3 DNA remains: 39 bases, in frame from the first base.